A selection of T cell receptor beta chains follows, all from one sample in a study of response to subunit inactivated influenza vaccine. Each CDR3 protein is one row after TCRdb ran MiXCR on the RT-PCR reads. The table has fewer than 750,000 distinct CDR3 sequences, 14% seen once; the top ten hold 11%. Sequencing used PBMCs from blood, obtained roughly 13 days after vaccination. These receptors were taken from a middle-aged man who received an inactivated influenza vaccine. Each CDR3 is given with its conserved first and last residue. Each record gives: CDR3 protein, CDR3 DNA, clone size, D gene, V gene, J gene. A D gene is named only where the DNA matches it firmly. The size field is filled for only some rows; it gives once, few, many or a size class.

CDR3: CASSLSQRGSTDTQYF
DNA: TGTGCCAGCAGCTTATCTCAGCGGGGGAGCACAGATACGCAGTATTTT
size: NA
D: TRBD2
V: TRBV7-2
J: TRBJ2-3

CDR3: CASSPGGGLSDTQYF
DNA: TGTGCCAGCAGCCCAGGAGGGGGACTTTCAGATACGCAGTATTTT
size: NA
D: NA
V: TRBV6-2/TRBV6-3
J: TRBJ2-3

CDR3: CASSEGQLAGILDEQYF
DNA: TGTGCCAGCAGTGAAGGGCAACTAGCGGGCATCTTGGACGAGCAGTACTTC
size: few
D: TRBD2
V: TRBV6-1
J: TRBJ2-7

CDR3: CASSKQADPYEQYF
DNA: TGTGCCAGCAGCAAACAGGCAGATCCCTACGAGCAGTACTTC
size: NA
D: NA
V: TRBV7-8
J: TRBJ2-7

CDR3: CSASRGPSTDTQYF
DNA: TGCAGTGCTAGCAGGGGGCCCTCCACAGATACGCAGTATTTT
size: NA
D: TRBD1
V: TRBV20-1
J: TRBJ2-3

CDR3: CASSSNVGNARETQYF
DNA: TGTGCCAGCAGCTCCAACGTCGGAAACGCGAGGGAGACCCAGTACTTC
size: NA
D: NA
V: TRBV7-9
J: TRBJ2-5

CDR3: CATSREKTVNTEAFF
DNA: TGTGCCACCAGCAGGGAAAAGACGGTTAACACTGAAGCTTTCTTT
size: few
D: NA
V: TRBV15
J: TRBJ1-1

CDR3: CASRSDLGDLGTQYF
DNA: TGCGCCAGCAGAAGTGATTTGGGGGATTTGGGGACCCAGTACTTC
size: many
D: NA
V: TRBV5-1
J: TRBJ2-5

CDR3: CASSPGQGVYEQYF
DNA: TGTGCCAGCAGCCCCGGACAGGGAGTGTACGAGCAGTACTTC
size: many
D: TRBD1
V: TRBV18
J: TRBJ2-7

CDR3: CSAPDSKSNQPQHF
DNA: TGCAGTGCCCCGGACAGTAAAAGCAATCAGCCCCAGCATTTT
size: few
D: NA
V: TRBV20-1
J: TRBJ1-5

CDR3: CASSQTGGSGNTIYF
DNA: TGTGCCAGCAGCCAAACAGGGGGCTCTGGAAACACCATATATTTT
size: many
D: TRBD1
V: TRBV3-1
J: TRBJ1-3

CDR3: CASRNAALQGKFDTGELFF
DNA: TGTGCCAGCAGAAACGCGGCGTTACAGGGAAAGTTTGACACCGGGGAGCTGTTTTTT
size: NA
D: NA
V: TRBV27
J: TRBJ2-2

CDR3: CASSYPEDADRAVDYGYTF
DNA: TGTGCCAGCAGTTACCCAGAGGACGCGGACCGGGCAGTAGACTATGGCTACACCTTC
size: NA
D: NA
V: TRBV6-5
J: TRBJ1-2

CDR3: CSARDLGRGYSYEQYF
DNA: TGCAGTGCTAGAGATCTGGGCAGGGGCTATTCCTACGAGCAGTACTTC
size: NA
D: NA
V: TRBV20-1
J: TRBJ2-7

CDR3: CASSAGQGARNEQFF
DNA: TGTGCCAGCAGCGCTGGCCAGGGGGCGCGAAATGAGCAGTTCTTC
size: NA
D: TRBD1
V: TRBV9
J: TRBJ2-1

CDR3: CASHISNQPQHF
DNA: TGTGCCAGCCACATTAGCAATCAGCCCCAGCATTTT
size: few
D: NA
V: TRBV28
J: TRBJ1-5

CDR3: CASSVTAGIKITDTQYF
DNA: TGCGCCAGCAGCGTAACTGCCGGGATTAAAATCACAGATACGCAGTATTTT
size: NA
D: NA
V: TRBV5-1
J: TRBJ2-3

CDR3: CASSPQGQTHNEQFF
DNA: TGTGCCAGCTCACCACAGGGACAAACTCACAATGAGCAGTTCTTC
size: NA
D: NA
V: TRBV18
J: TRBJ2-1

CDR3: CASRKGWGSEKLFF
DNA: TGTGCCAGCAGGAAGGGATGGGGCAGTGAAAAACTGTTTTTT
size: NA
D: NA
V: TRBV12-3/TRBV12-4
J: TRBJ1-4

CDR3: CASSLQRLGAFF
DNA: TGTGCCAGCAGCTTGCAGAGATTAGGAGCTTTCTTT
size: NA
D: NA
V: TRBV5-6
J: TRBJ1-1

CDR3: CASSIGTGGAGQPQHF
DNA: TGCGCCAGCAGCATTGGGACAGGGGGCGCGGGACAGCCCCAGCATTTT
size: NA
D: TRBD1
V: TRBV5-1
J: TRBJ1-5

CDR3: CASSPWDRGNTGELFF
DNA: TGTGCCAGCTCACCGTGGGACAGGGGTAACACCGGGGAGCTGTTTTTT
size: NA
D: TRBD1
V: TRBV18
J: TRBJ2-2

CDR3: CSARAGYVPDTQYF
DNA: TGCAGTGCTAGGGCGGGTTACGTCCCAGATACGCAGTATTTT
size: NA
D: NA
V: TRBV20-1
J: TRBJ2-3

CDR3: CASSEPGVYEQYF
DNA: TGCGCCAGCTCCGAACCGGGGGTATACGAGCAGTACTTC
size: NA
D: NA
V: TRBV5-1
J: TRBJ2-7

CDR3: CSIRQGYYQETQYF
DNA: TGCAGCATACGACAGGGCTATTACCAAGAGACCCAGTACTTC
size: few
D: TRBD1
V: TRBV29-1
J: TRBJ2-5

CDR3: CASSRATRSYEQYF
DNA: TGTGCCAGCAGCCGGGCTACGAGGTCCTACGAGCAGTACTTC
size: NA
D: NA
V: TRBV7-2
J: TRBJ2-7

CDR3: CASSRTSGVPSTDTQYF
DNA: TGTGCCAGCAGTCGGACTAGCGGGGTTCCGAGCACAGATACGCAGTATTTT
size: NA
D: TRBD2
V: TRBV28
J: TRBJ2-3

CDR3: CASRQRTSGGRETQYF
DNA: TGTGCCAGCAGGCAGAGGACTAGCGGGGGCCGGGAGACCCAGTACTTC
size: NA
D: TRBD2
V: TRBV6-2/TRBV6-3
J: TRBJ2-5

CDR3: CATSRDLGGLGGELFF
DNA: TGTGCCACCAGCAGAGATCTGGGGGGACTAGGCGGGGAGCTGTTTTTT
size: few
D: TRBD2
V: TRBV15
J: TRBJ2-2

CDR3: CASRKTGLYTDTQYF
DNA: TGTGCCAGTAGAAAGACAGGACTCTACACAGATACGCAGTATTTT
size: NA
D: NA
V: TRBV19
J: TRBJ2-3

CDR3: CATSRDKQNYGYTF
DNA: TGTGCCACCAGCAGAGATAAACAGAACTATGGCTACACCTTC
size: few
D: NA
V: TRBV15
J: TRBJ1-2

CDR3: CAIRASGSKEEQFF
DNA: TGTGCCATCAGGGCTAGCGGGAGTAAGGAAGAGCAGTTCTTC
size: few
D: TRBD2
V: TRBV10-3
J: TRBJ2-1

CDR3: CASSQDRGVTGELFF
DNA: TGCGCCAGCAGCCAAGACAGGGGGGTCACCGGGGAGCTGTTTTTT
size: NA
D: NA
V: TRBV4-3
J: TRBJ2-2

CDR3: CASSRRGTGPLSEQFF
DNA: TGTGCCAGCAGTCGGCGGGGGACAGGGCCTCTCAGTGAGCAGTTCTTC
size: once
D: TRBD1
V: TRBV6-1
J: TRBJ2-1

CDR3: CSVVERIRYTEAFF
DNA: TGCAGCGTCGTAGAGAGGATCAGATACACTGAAGCTTTCTTT
size: few
D: NA
V: TRBV29-1
J: TRBJ1-1

CDR3: CSSVGGSSYNEQFF
DNA: TGCAGCTCTGTCGGGGGGAGCTCCTACAATGAGCAGTTCTTC
size: NA
D: TRBD2
V: TRBV20-1
J: TRBJ2-1